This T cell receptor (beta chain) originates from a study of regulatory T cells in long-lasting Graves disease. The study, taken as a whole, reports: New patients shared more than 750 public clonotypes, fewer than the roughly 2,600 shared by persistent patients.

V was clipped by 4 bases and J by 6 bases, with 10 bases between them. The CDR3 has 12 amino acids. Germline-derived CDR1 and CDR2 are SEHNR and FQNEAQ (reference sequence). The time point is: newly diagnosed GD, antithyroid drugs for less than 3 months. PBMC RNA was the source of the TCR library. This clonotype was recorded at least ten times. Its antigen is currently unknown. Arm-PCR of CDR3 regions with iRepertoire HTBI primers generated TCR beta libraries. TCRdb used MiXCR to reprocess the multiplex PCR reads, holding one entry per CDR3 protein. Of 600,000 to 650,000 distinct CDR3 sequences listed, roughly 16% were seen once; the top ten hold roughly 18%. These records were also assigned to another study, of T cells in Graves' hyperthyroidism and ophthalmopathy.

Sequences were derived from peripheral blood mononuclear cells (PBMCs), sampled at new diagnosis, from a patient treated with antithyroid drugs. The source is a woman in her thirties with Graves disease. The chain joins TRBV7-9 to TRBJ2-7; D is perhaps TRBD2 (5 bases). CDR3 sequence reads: CASSSPAGEQYF. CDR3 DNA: TGTGCCAGCAGCTCCCCCGCGGGCGAGCAGTACTTC.